This TCR beta chain was sequenced in a study of beta chain features in type 1 diabetes. Study details: Examination spanned over 85,000,000 sorted cells from all samples. Study results and caveats: Moderate yet significant TCRB CDR3 shortening was seen in Type 1 diabetes patients in all four CD4+ subsets.

TCRB transcripts that were expressed got sequenced, as all of the isolated RNA had been reverse transcribed. Clones were sequenced by immunoSEQ multiplex PCR, and TCRdb holds only the in-frame ones, with some missing. The sample shows about 290,000 clones, 8% of them seen only once. Via CD45RO/CCR7/CD25/CD127/CD95/CD27, cells of the CD4+ naive, central memory, regulatory and stem cell-like memory subsets were sorted. The length of the CDR3 is 15 residues. V lost 7 bases, J lost 2 bases, and 7 bases stayed unmatched. The V gene's germline CDR1 is SEHNR and CDR2 FQNEAQ (reference sequence). As concerns this clone: Its antigen is not identified.

The TCR comes from a woman aged 18-35 years in good health. The rearrangement links TRBV7-9 to TRBJ2-3, with 9 bases matching TRBD2. Sequences were obtained from central memory CD4+ T cells from blood. The CDR3 DNA follows: TGTGCCAGCAACCGAGGGACTAGCCTCACAGATACGCAGTATTTT. Its translation is CASNRGTSLTDTQYF.